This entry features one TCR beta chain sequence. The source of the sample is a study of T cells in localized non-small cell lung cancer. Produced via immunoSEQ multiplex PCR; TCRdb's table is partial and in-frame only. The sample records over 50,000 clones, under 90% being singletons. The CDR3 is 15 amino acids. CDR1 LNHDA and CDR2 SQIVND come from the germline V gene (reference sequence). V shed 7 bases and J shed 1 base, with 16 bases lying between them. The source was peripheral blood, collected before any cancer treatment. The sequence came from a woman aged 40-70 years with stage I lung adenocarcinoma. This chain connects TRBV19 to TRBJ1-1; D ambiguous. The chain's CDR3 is CASMVKPMGNTEAFF. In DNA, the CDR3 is TGTGCCAGTATGGTAAAGCCGATGGGGAACACTGAAGCTTTCTTT. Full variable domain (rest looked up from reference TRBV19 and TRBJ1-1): DGGITQSPKYLFRKEGQNVTLSCEQNLNHDAMYWYRQDPGQGLRLIYYSQIVNDFQKGDIAEGYSVSREKKESFPLTVTSAQKNPTAFYLCASMVKPMGNTEAFFGQGTRLTVV.